Below, 22 T cell receptor beta chains from the same sample are listed, as sequenced in a study of CD8 T cells in Susac syndrome. Random-hexamer reverse transcription was applied to 0.5 to 1 ug RNA. TCRdb analysed the immunoSEQ multiplex PCR reads with MiXCR anew, one entry per CDR3 protein. The sample carries approximately 180,000 distinct CDR3 sequences, under 97% recorded once. Sequencing input: CD4+ T cells from PBMCs. The receptors were sampled from a human donor with multiple sclerosis.

This chain links TRBV20-1 with TRBJ2-7; tentative D call: TRBD2 (7 bases). V gave up 3 bases and J gave up 2 bases, with 20 bases separating them. The CDR3 totals 16 residues. Germline V gene sequence: CDR1 DFQATT, CDR2 SNEGSKA (reference sequence). CDR3 DNA sequence: TGCAGTGCTAGGGCCCACCAGGGGAGGGGAACCTACGAGCAGTACTTC. Translating it yields CSARAHQGRGTYEQYF.

This chain uses TRBV18 with TRBJ2-1, with TRBD2 matching over 8 bases. Germline V lookup: CDR1 KGHSH, CDR2 LQKENI. Trimming at V came to 6 bases and at J to 11 bases, leaving 3 bases not matched to a gene. This CDR3 spans 11 amino acids. In DNA, the CDR3 is TGTGCCAGCTCGGCGGGAGGCCAGCAGTTCTTC. Translating gives CASSAGGQQFF.

The genes are TRBV3-1 and TRBJ1-1; the match to TRBD1 covers 9 bases. There are 15 residues in the CDR3. CDR1 LGHDT and CDR2 YNNKEL come from the germline V gene (reference sequence). V shed 6 bases, J shed 3 bases, and the junction held 8 bases outside the gene matches. The CDR3 DNA reads as TGTGCCAGCAGTCACAGGGGGCGCGGGGACACTGAAGCTTTCTTT. Translated, it gives CASSHRGRGDTEAFF.

J is TRBJ1-5 and V is TRBV29-1; D unresolved. Germline V gene data show CDR1 as SQVTM and CDR2 as ANQGSEA. This CDR3 spans 14 amino acids. In nucleotides, the CDR3 is TGCAGACCAGGCGTGGGGAAGGGCAATCAGCCCCAGCATTTT. Translated, it gives CRPGVGKGNQPQHF.

V usage is TRBV5-1 and J usage is TRBJ2-3; 13 nucleotides agree with TRBD2. V dropped 3 bases and J dropped 5; count of bases not matched to a gene: 6. CDR1 is SGHRS and CDR2 is YFSETQ in the germline V gene. The CDR3 covers 16 residues. In nucleotides, the CDR3 is TGCGCCAGCAGCTCCGGACTAGCGGGGGCAGGAGATACGCAGTATTTT. As protein: CASSSGLAGAGDTQYF. Filled out from reference TRBV5-1 and TRBJ2-3, the complete variable domain reads KAGVTQTPRYLIKTRGQQVTLSCSPISGHRSVSWYQQTPGQGLQFLFEYFSETQRNKGNFPGRFSGRQFSNSRSEMNVSTLELGDSALYLCASSSGLAGAGDTQYFGPGTRLTVL.

The chain employs TRBV15 and TRBJ1-1; D not certain. V was trimmed by 4 bases and J by 10 bases, leaving 13 bases between them. Germline loops: CDR1 LNHNV, CDR2 YYDKDF (reference sequence). The CDR3 is made up of 12 amino acids. CDR3 region: CATSNDRVTAFF. As DNA, the CDR3 is TGTGCCACCAGCAACGACCGAGTGACAGCTTTCTTT.

This clonotype was seen only once. This chain connects TRBV9 to TRBJ1-6; 7 bases are a match to TRBD1. V was clipped by 2 bases and J by 13 bases; unmatched bases: 9. The CDR3 has 14 amino acids. In germline, CDR1 is SGDLS, CDR2 YYNGEE. The CDR3 protein is CASSVRGQLSPLHF. CDR3 DNA: TGTGCCAGCAGCGTGAGGGGACAGTTGTCGCCCCTCCACTTT.

This chain links TRBV7-9 with TRBJ1-2; no clear D. V was shortened by 0 bases and J by 2 bases, with 4 bases between the two germline ends. CDR3 length: 13 amino acids. CDR1 and CDR2 (germline): SEHNR, FQNEAQ (reference sequence). Here the CDR3 reads CASSLAINYGYTF. The CDR3 DNA is TGTGCCAGCAGCTTAGCGATAAACTATGGCTACACCTTC.

The genes are TRBV29-1 and TRBJ2-3; D remains unclear. Trimming took off 6 bases at V and 0 bases at J, with 22 bases between the two ends. Germline CDR1 reads SQVTM; CDR2 reads ANQGSEA. This CDR3 has 17 residues. The CDR3 here is CSVSLLGRIPSTDTQYF. The DNA of the CDR3 is TGCAGCGTATCCCTTCTTGGGCGGATTCCTAGCACAGATACGCAGTATTTT.

This chain uses TRBV5-4 with TRBJ2-1; TRBD1 matches 10 bases. The length of the CDR3 is 15 residues. Germline lookup yields CDR1 SGHNT and CDR2 YYREEE (reference sequence). Unmatched junction bases numbered 7, after V lost 3 bases and J lost 7 bases. CDR3 DNA: TGTGCCAGCAGCTCGCCGGGACAGGGGCGAAATGAGCAGTTCTTC. Residues: CASSSPGQGRNEQFF.

CDR3 bases: TGTGCCAGCTCACCAGTTCAGGGGGCCGTCCACAATGAGCAGTTCTTC. Translated, it gives CASSPVQGAVHNEQFF. V usage is TRBV18 and J usage is TRBJ2-1; 8 nucleotides match TRBD1. Germline loops: CDR1 KGHSH, CDR2 LQKENI. The CDR3 runs 16 residues. The trim removed 2 bases at V and 5 bases at J, leaving 8 bases unmatched.

The chain is built from TRBV12-3 or TRBV12-4 and TRBJ1-1, with a possible D match to TRBD1 (5 bases). Trimming took 6 bases from V and 1 from J, leaving 12 bases between them. The CDR3 extends over 14 amino acids. In nucleotides, the CDR3 is TGTGCCAGCAGCTTGGACACAACGAACACTGAAGCTTTCTTT. Translating gives CASSLDTTNTEAFF.

The CDR3 region is CAWSHSAQGDEKLFF. The CDR3 nucleotides read TGTGCCTGGAGTCACTCGGCACAGGGAGATGAAAAACTGTTTTTT. The chain is built from TRBV30 and TRBJ1-4; D possibly corresponds to TRBD1 (6 bases). The CDR3 runs 15 residues. Germline V gene lookup returns CDR1 GTSNPN and CDR2 SVGIG (reference sequence). The ends were cut back, 2 bases at V and 6 bases at J, with 16 bases in the middle. Using reference TRBV30 and TRBJ1-4 for the parts outside the CDR3, the full variable domain is SQTIHQWPATLVQPVGSPLSLECTVEGTSNPNLYWYRQAAGRGLQLLFYSVGIGQISSEVPQNLSASRPQDRQFILSSKKLLLSDSGFYLCAWSHSAQGDEKLFFGSGTQLSVL.

In DNA, the CDR3 is TGTGCCAGCAACCTCCCTGAGGGTACGCAGTATTTT. Translated: CASNLPEGTQYF. The chain links TRBV2 to TRBJ2-3; D may be TRBD2 (5 bases). The germline V gene encodes CDR1 SNHLY and CDR2 FYNNEI. The ends were cut back, 7 bases at V and 8 bases at J, with 13 bases in the middle. This CDR3 has 12 residues. The variable domain in full, with the rest retrieved from reference TRBV2 and TRBJ2-3, is EPEVTQTPSHQVTQMGQEVILRCVPISNHLYFYWYRQILGQKVEFLVSFYNNEISEKSEIFDDQFSVERPDGSNFTLKIRSTKLEDSAMYFCASNLPEGTQYFGPGTRLTVL.

This clonotype was seen a single time. This chain uses TRBV20-1 with TRBJ1-1; 7 bases align to TRBD1. The trim removed 0 bases at V and 1 base at J, leaving 8 bases unmatched. This CDR3 has 16 amino acids. Germline V gives CDR1 DFQATT, CDR2 SNEGSKA (reference sequence). The DNA of the CDR3 is TGCAGTGCTAGAGATCCCCGTACAGGGGCGAACACTGAAGCTTTCTTT. It yields the protein CSARDPRTGANTEAFF.

This clonotype was counted only a few times. The rearrangement links TRBV4-1 to TRBJ1-1, with 8 nucleotides matching TRBD1. The CDR3 length is 15 residues. The V and J ends lost 0 bases and 3 bases, in that order; junction bases with no gene match: 3. CDR1 and CDR2 from the germline V gene are MGHRA and YSYEKL. Here the CDR3 DNA reads TGCGCCAGCAGCCAAGACCCAGGGGGCTACACTGAAGCTTTCTTT. Protein product: CASSQDPGGYTEAFF.

The rearrangement links TRBV7-4 to TRBJ1-6, with a weak D call TRBD1 (6 bases). CDR1 and CDR2 from the germline V gene are SGHVT and SQSDAQ. The CDR3 consists of 14 residues. V was pared by 2 bases and J by 8 bases, with 10 bases between. The CDR3 loop is CASSLRQEDSPLHF. CDR3 sequence (DNA): TGTGCCAGCAGCTTAAGACAGGAGGATTCACCCCTCCACTTT.

V usage is TRBV3-1 and J usage is TRBJ2-7, with D possibly TRBD1 on 5 matching bases. Per the germline V gene, CDR1 is LGHDT and CDR2 is YNNKEL (reference sequence). V was clipped by 1 base and J by 3 bases, with 13 bases between them. This CDR3 region has 15 residues. The CDR3 region has the DNA TGTGCCAGCAGCCAAGGTGATCAGGGTCGCTACGAGCAGTACTTC. This translates into CASSQGDQGRYEQYF.

The chain combines TRBV20-1 with TRBJ2-5; weak D call: TRBD2 (6 bases). CDR1 is DFQATT and CDR2 is SNEGSKA in the germline V gene (reference sequence). This CDR3 spans 13 amino acids. V gave up 1 base and J gave up 5 bases, with 11 bases separating them. The CDR3 sequence is CSARVWGVETQYF. The CDR3 DNA reads as TGCAGTGCTAGAGTATGGGGGGTGGAGACCCAGTACTTC.

V is TRBV7-9 and J is TRBJ2-7; TRBD1 matches at 7 bases. In germline, CDR1 is SEHNR, CDR2 FQNEAQ (reference sequence). There are 18 residues in the CDR3. V shed 5 bases and J 5 bases; nucleotides not matched to a gene: 21. In nucleotides, the CDR3 is TGTGCCAGCAGCCCATCGCCCAGTCGACAGGGAATCGGGAACGAGCAGTACTTC. Amino acid sequence: CASSPSPSRQGIGNEQYF.

In this sample, this clonotype turned up once. The chain couples TRBV6-2 or TRBV6-3 to TRBJ2-1, with a tentative D call TRBD2 (5 bases). V dropped 6 bases and J dropped 3 bases, with 15 bases sitting between them. The germline gives CDR1 MNHEY, CDR2 SVGEGT. The CDR3 spans 15 residues. The CDR3 here is CASSPAVGVYNEQFF. CDR3 sequence (DNA): TGTGCCAGCAGCCCAGCGGTAGGAGTCTACAATGAGCAGTTCTTC.

The chain uses TRBV30 and TRBJ1-1, with D perhaps matching TRBD1 (6 bases). The CDR3 extends over 15 amino acids. Germline CDR1 reads GTSNPN; CDR2 reads SVGIG (reference sequence). Trimming pared 3 bases from V and 1 base from J, leaving 15 bases between. The CDR3 is CAWRGGSAGNTEAFF. DNA for the CDR3: TGTGCCTGGAGGGGGGGCTCCGCAGGGAACACTGAAGCTTTCTTT.